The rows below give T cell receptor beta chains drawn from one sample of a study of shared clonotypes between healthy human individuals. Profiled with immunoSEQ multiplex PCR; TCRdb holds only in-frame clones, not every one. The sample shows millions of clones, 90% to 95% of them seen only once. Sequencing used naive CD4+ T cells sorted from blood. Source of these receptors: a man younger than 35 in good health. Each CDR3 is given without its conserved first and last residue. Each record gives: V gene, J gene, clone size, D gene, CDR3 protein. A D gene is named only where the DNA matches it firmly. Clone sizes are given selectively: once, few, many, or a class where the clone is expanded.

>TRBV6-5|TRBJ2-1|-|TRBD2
ASSYGAGGRSREQF
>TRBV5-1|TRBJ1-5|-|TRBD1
ASSPGQGDQPQH
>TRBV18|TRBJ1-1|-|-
ASSPPAGGIMNTEAF
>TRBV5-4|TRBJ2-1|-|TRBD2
ASSLGAGGTYNEQF
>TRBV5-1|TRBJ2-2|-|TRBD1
ASSSRTGYNTGELF
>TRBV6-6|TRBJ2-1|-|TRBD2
ASSYLVAGGAEQF
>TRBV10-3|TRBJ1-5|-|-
AISDPGVGQPQH
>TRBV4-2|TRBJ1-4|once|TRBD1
ASSPDRGGEKLF
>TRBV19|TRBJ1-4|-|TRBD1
ASSFPWTGVEKLF
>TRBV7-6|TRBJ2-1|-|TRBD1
ASSLEGAVSYNEQF
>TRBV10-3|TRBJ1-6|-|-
ASSYWDSPLH
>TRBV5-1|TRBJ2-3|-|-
ASSAISGGTDTQY
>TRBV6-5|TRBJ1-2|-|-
ASSSAGRGYT
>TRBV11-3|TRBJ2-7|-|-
ASSPSDSDSYEQY
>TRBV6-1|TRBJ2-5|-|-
ASSSFRETQY
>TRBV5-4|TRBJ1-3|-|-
ASSLDLNTIY
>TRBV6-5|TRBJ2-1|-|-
ASSLVVPPGEQF
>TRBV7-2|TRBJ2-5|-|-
ASSLEVSRGETQY
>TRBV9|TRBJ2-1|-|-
ASSVAGSAGRDEQF
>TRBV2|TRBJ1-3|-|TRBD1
ASSGRLTGGNTIY
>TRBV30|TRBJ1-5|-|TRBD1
AWSEGARRNQPQH
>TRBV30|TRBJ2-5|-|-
AWSVTGHQETQY
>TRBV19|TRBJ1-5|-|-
ASSHPGGLGNQPQH
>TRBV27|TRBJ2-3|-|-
ASSLYRSDTQY
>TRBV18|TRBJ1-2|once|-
ASSPLKGDRYGYT
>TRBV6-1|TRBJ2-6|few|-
ASSESGANVLT
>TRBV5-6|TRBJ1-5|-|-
ASSRGVNQPQH
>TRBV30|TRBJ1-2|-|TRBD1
AWGTGYGYT
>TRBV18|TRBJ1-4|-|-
ASSPPGEKLF
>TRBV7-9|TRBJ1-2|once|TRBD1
ASSSGTGDYGYT
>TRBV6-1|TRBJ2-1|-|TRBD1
ASSPQGELQF
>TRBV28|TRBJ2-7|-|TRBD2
ASSLKFAGGYEQY
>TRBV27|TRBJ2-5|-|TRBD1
ASSGQGVGETQY
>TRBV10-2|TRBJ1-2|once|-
ASSPGANYGYT
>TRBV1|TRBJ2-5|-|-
TSSQDVRETQY
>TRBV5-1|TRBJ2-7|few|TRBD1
ASSDRGTNSYEQY
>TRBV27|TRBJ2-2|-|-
ASSLWGEVAGELF
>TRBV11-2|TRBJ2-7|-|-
ASTQGSSEQY
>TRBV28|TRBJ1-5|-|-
ASSHGHAQPQH
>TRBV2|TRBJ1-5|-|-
ASRAGNQPQH
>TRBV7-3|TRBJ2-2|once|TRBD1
ASSMTGAVGELF
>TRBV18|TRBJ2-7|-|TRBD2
ASSAGLAGVAYEQY
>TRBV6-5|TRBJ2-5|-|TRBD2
ASSYGLADQETQY
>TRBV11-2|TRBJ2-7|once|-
ASSLDNSYEQY
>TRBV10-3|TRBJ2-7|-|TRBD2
ASSSSGYEQY
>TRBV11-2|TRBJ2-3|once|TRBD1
ASSSGWWTGATDTQY
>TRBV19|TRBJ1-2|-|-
ASSIREGTSGYT
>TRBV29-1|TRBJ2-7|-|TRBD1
SVASGQGPYEQY
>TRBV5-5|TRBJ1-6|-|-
ASSLVELVVSSPLH
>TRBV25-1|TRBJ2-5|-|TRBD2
ATSGTSGSWETQY
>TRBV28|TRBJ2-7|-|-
ASSPGPSKRDQRGEQY
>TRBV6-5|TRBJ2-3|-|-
ASSYGGPSTDTQY
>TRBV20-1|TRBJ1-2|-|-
SARGTL
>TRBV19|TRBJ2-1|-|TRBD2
ASSVGTSGVRNEQF
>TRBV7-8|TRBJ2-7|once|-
ASSLATGAYEQY
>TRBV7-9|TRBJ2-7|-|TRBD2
ASSFSGTGYEQY
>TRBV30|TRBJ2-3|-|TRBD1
AWSQGESTDTQY